This note documents a single TCR beta chain sequence. Its cognate antigen is unknown. Sorted-subset replicate PCR reactions were performed with approximately 180 ng DNA, corresponding to roughly 30,000 T cell genomes. Original analysis: Junction-only sequences produced by ImmunoSEQ had no quality scores, so filtering differed. Sequencing used immunoSEQ multiplex PCR; TCRdb keeps in-frame clones, though not all of them. D and trimming were read from the DNA, whereas the V and J calls and clone size are those reported in that table. Here the sample spans roughly 2.6 million clones, over 85% being singletons. This record comes from a study of shared clonotypes between healthy human individuals. The overall study: Each donor had three CD4 naive, three CD4 memory, two CD8 naive and one CD8 memory plate. Study conclusions and caveats: Non-shared clonotypes had lower generation probabilities than clonotypes shared by all four sorted-subset donors.

Germline V lookup: CDR1 MNHEY, CDR2 SVGAGI. After removal of 6 bases from V and 5 bases from J, the junction contained 5 bases not matched to a gene. The CDR3 totals 14 residues. Sequencing input: naive CD4+ T cells sorted from blood. Subset defined: CD45RA+ positively selected. The clonotype was recovered from a man younger than 35 in good health. The chain joins TRBV6-5 to TRBJ1-5; 9 nucleotides agree with TRBD1. CDR3 loop: CASSQDRGYQPQHF. The DNA of the CDR3 is TGTGCCAGCAGCCAGGACAGGGGATATCAGCCCCAGCATTTT.